These 10 T cell receptor beta chains share one sample of origin, sequenced in a study of blood T cell repertoires in COVID-19. The protocol was immunoSEQ multiplex PCR, while the TCRdb copy is restricted to in-frame clones and leaves out a portion. The sample holds about 68,000 clones, 89% seen once. Sequencing was done on a sample of peripheral blood. The receptors stem from a man in his fifties with active COVID-19.

This sequence joins TRBV9 and TRBJ2-1; tentatively, D is TRBD1 (6 bases). CDR1 is SGDLS and CDR2 is YYNGEE in the germline V gene. The ends were cut back, 5 bases at V and 10 bases at J, with 22 bases in the middle. The CDR3 contains 15 residues. The DNA for the CDR3 is TGTGCCAGCAGTTCGGACTGGGGGCGTAGCGAGGAGCAGTTCTTC. This encodes CASSSDWGRSEEQFF.

CDR3 amino acids: CASSLGTAGNTIYF. The CDR3 nucleotides read TGCGCCAGCAGCTTGGGGACAGCTGGAAACACCATATATTTT. The V call is TRBV5-1, the J call TRBJ1-3, with D possibly matching TRBD1 (6 bases). The CDR3 has 14 residues. Trimming shortened V by 0 bases and J by 2 bases, and 6 bases separated the two germline ends. Germline CDR1 SGHRS, CDR2 YFSETQ.

The chain couples TRBV7-9 to TRBJ1-2, with 7 bases identical to TRBD1. Per germline, CDR1 SEHNR and CDR2 FQNEAQ (reference sequence). V trimming: 0 bases; J trimming: 0 bases; junction bases outside the gene matches: 1. The CDR3 length is 15 residues. The CDR3 sequence is CASSLADRANYGYTF. CDR3 nucleotide sequence: TGTGCCAGCAGCTTAGCAGACAGGGCTAACTATGGCTACACCTTC.

The chain couples TRBV6-6 to TRBJ2-4; 7 nucleotides match TRBD1. Trimming removed 5 bases from V and 6 bases from J; junction bases left unmatched: 4. Looked up from germline, CDR1 is MNHNY and CDR2 is SVGAGI (reference sequence). The length of the CDR3 is 13 residues. CDR3 nucleotides: TGTGCCAGCAGTACCCCAGGGGGAAACATTCAGTACTTC. As protein: CASSTPGGNIQYF.

The CDR3 loop reads CASSPTGGGYGYTF. As DNA, the CDR3 is TGTGCCAGCAGCCCTACAGGGGGCGGGTATGGCTACACCTTC. This chain joins TRBV7-9 and TRBJ1-2; 9 bases map to TRBD1. This CDR3 spans 14 amino acids. Trimming cost V 5 bases and J 5 bases; bases outside gene matches: 6. Germline V gene data show CDR1 as SEHNR and CDR2 as FQNEAQ (reference sequence). Looking up the rest from reference TRBV7-9 and TRBJ1-2 gives the full variable domain: DTGVSQNPRHKITKRGQNVTFRCDPISEHNRLYWYRQTLGQGPEFLTYFQNEAQLEKSRLLSDRFSAERPKGSFSTLEIQRTEQGDSAMYLCASSPTGGGYGYTFGSGTRLTVV.

The chain couples TRBV14 to TRBJ1-1; a possible D gene is TRBD1 (5 bases). The CDR3 sequence is 13 residues long. Germline assignment: CDR1 SGHDN and CDR2 FVKESK. The germline V and J ends were trimmed by 2 bases and 4 bases, with 8 bases remaining between them. Here the CDR3 reads CASSQHRSTEAFF. DNA for the CDR3: TGTGCCAGCAGCCAACACAGGAGCACTGAAGCTTTCTTT.

The chain joins TRBV7-8 to TRBJ2-3, with D tentatively TRBD1 (6 bases). Trimming took 4 bases from V and 0 from J, leaving 14 bases between them. Germline CDR1 reads SGHVS; CDR2 reads FQNEAQ. This CDR3 is built from 16 residues. In DNA, the CDR3 is TGTGCCAGCAGCTCATACAGGGTATGGAGCACAGATACGCAGTATTTT. Residues: CASSSYRVWSTDTQYF.

This chain links TRBV24-1 with TRBJ2-2; TRBD1 is a possible D gene (5 bases). Germline-derived CDR1 and CDR2 are KGHDR and SFDVKD. The CDR3 contains 15 residues. V was cut by 6 bases and J by 1 base, with 11 bases left in between. CDR3 coding DNA: TGTGCCACCAGTTCGACAGTCCAGAACACCGGGGAGCTGTTTTTT. Encoded protein: CATSSTVQNTGELFF.

The sample holds one count of this clone. The rearrangement joins TRBV10-3 to TRBJ1-2; tentative D call: TRBD1 (6 bases). From germline, CDR1 is ENHRY and CDR2 SYGVKD. Trimming cost V 2 bases and J 6 bases, with 25 bases left between them. The CDR3 sequence is 18 residues long. The CDR3 sequence: CAISEPPGDSPLRNGYTF. CDR3 DNA: TGTGCCATCAGTGAGCCTCCAGGGGATTCCCCCTTAAGGAATGGCTACACCTTC.

The chain joins TRBV19 to TRBJ2-3; D remains ambiguous. The CDR3 contains 15 residues. With 0 bases removed from V and 2 bases from J, the gap between germline ends came to 9 bases. Looked up from germline, CDR1 is LNHDA and CDR2 is SQIVND (reference sequence). The CDR3 loop is CASSIDATFTDTQYF. CDR3 nucleotides: TGTGCCAGTAGTATAGATGCTACTTTCACAGATACGCAGTATTTT.